Following are 16 T cell receptor beta chains from one sample sequenced in a study of patients and donors after allogeneic stem cell transplantation. TCRdb reprocessed the RT-PCR reads via MiXCR and lists one record per CDR3 protein. The data contain about 74,000 distinct CDR3 sequences, 26% of them seen just once; the ten biggest clones take up approximately 25%. Sequenced: blood, either unsorted or a sorted T cell fraction (not recorded which). The receptors shown here come from a human donor who was either an allogeneic HSCT recipient or a stem cell or donor lymphocyte infusion donor (not recorded which). It is not recorded whose cells these are; they may come from a transplant donor.

CDR3 sequence: CASIVSGGDEQFF. DNA for the CDR3: TGTGCCAGCATCGTTAGCGGGGGGGATGAGCAGTTCTTC. V and J are TRBV12-3 or TRBV12-4 and TRBJ2-1, with 11 bases matching TRBD2. The V gene end was trimmed by 7 bases and the J gene end by 8 bases; junction bases not matched to a gene: 4. The CDR3 has 13 amino acids.

J is TRBJ2-5 and V is TRBV2; the match to TRBD1 covers 9 bases. From germline, CDR1 is SNHLY and CDR2 FYNNEI. The CDR3 spans 14 residues. J lost 7 bases, V lost 5 bases, and 8 bases had no gene match. CDR3 protein: CASSMLTGGTTQYF. The CDR3 DNA is TGTGCCAGCAGTATGTTGACAGGGGGTACGACCCAGTACTTC.

This clonotype was seen only a few times. This chain uses TRBV5-1 with TRBJ2-7; either TRBD1 or TRBD2 may fit D (5 bases each). CDR1 is SGHRS and CDR2 is YFSETQ in the germline V gene. V dropped 4 bases and J dropped 2 bases, with 13 bases sitting between them. The CDR3 has 14 residues. The CDR3 region has the DNA TGCGCCAGCAGCATGGGGGACGATGCCTACGAGCAGTACTTC. Amino acids: CASSMGDDAYEQYF. The entire variable domain, with the rest obtained from reference TRBV5-1 and TRBJ2-7, is as follows: KAGVTQTPRYLIKTRGQQVTLSCSPISGHRSVSWYQQTPGQGLQFLFEYFSETQRNKGNFPGRFSGRQFSNSRSEMNVSTLELGDSALYLCASSMGDDAYEQYFGPGTRLTVT.

This clonotype appeared a few times. V gene TRBV7-9 combines with J gene TRBJ2-7; a possible D gene is TRBD2 (6 bases). The germline V and J ends were trimmed by 6 bases and 1 base, with 10 bases remaining between them. CDR3 size: 13 residues. Per the germline V gene, CDR1 is SEHNR and CDR2 is FQNEAQ (reference sequence). The CDR3 DNA follows: TGTGCCAGCAGGGAGGGACGTTCCTACGAGCAGTACTTC. Its translation is CASREGRSYEQYF.

The gene calls are TRBV5-1 and TRBJ1-4, with 10 bases aligning to TRBD1. CDR3 size: 14 residues. After removal of 4 bases from V and 6 bases from J, the junction contained 3 bases not matched to a gene. Per germline, CDR1 SGHRS and CDR2 YFSETQ. In DNA form, the CDR3 reads TGCGCCAGCAGCAAGGACAGGGGGGATGAAAAACTGTTTTTT. Translation gives CASSKDRGDEKLFF.

This clonotype was picked up a small number of times. The chain joins TRBV20-1 to TRBJ1-2; D call uncertain. This CDR3 contains 11 residues. In germline, CDR1 is DFQATT, CDR2 SNEGSKA (reference sequence). V dropped 2 bases and J dropped 3 bases, with 4 bases sitting between them. The DNA for the CDR3 is TGCAGTGCTAGACCGTACTATGGCTACACCTTC. Amino acid sequence: CSARPYYGYTF.

This clonotype was counted only a few times. This chain connects TRBV12-3 or TRBV12-4 to TRBJ2-1; D not resolved. The CDR3 covers 12 residues. With 3 bases removed from V and 7 bases from J, the gap between germline ends came to 7 bases. CDR3: CASSFASNEQFF. The CDR3 DNA reads as TGTGCCAGCAGTTTCGCCTCTAATGAGCAGTTCTTC.

The CDR3 nucleotides read TGCAGTGCTAGAGGACTAGCGGGAGGCACAGATACGCAGTATTTT. Translation: CSARGLAGGTDTQYF. The rearrangement links TRBV20-1 to TRBJ2-3, with TRBD2 matching 12 bases. Germline CDR1 and CDR2: DFQATT and SNEGSKA (reference sequence). CDR3 length equals 15 residues. The V gene end was trimmed by 1 base and the J gene end by 1 base; junction bases not matched to a gene: 0.

The V gene is TRBV12-3 or TRBV12-4, the J gene TRBJ2-7; D gene unclear. The CDR3 contains 12 residues. V lost 4 bases, J lost 7 bases, and 11 bases lay in between. CDR3 protein: CASSSSPYEQYF. Here the CDR3 DNA reads TGTGCCAGCAGTTCCTCCCCTTATGAGCAGTACTTC.

This clonotype was seen more than once but under ten times. The rearrangement links TRBV5-1 to TRBJ2-7; D might be TRBD1 (6 bases). There are 15 residues in the CDR3. V was cut by 1 base and J by 3 bases, with 14 bases left in between. Germline CDR1 reads SGHRS; CDR2 reads YFSETQ. CDR3: CASSLQRQAFYEQYF. The CDR3 nucleotides read TGCGCCAGCAGCTTGCAGCGACAGGCCTTCTACGAGCAGTACTTC. Variable domain in full (rest from reference TRBV5-1 and TRBJ2-7): KAGVTQTPRYLIKTRGQQVTLSCSPISGHRSVSWYQQTPGQGLQFLFEYFSETQRNKGNFPGRFSGRQFSNSRSEMNVSTLELGDSALYLCASSLQRQAFYEQYFGPGTRLTVT.

A note on this clonotype: At one end the junction does not follow the germline gene, possibly because of a read error. The chain carries TRBV7-2 and TRBJ2-3; 11 nucleotides line up with TRBD2. The CDR3 has 15 residues. Per the germline V gene, CDR1 is SGHTA and CDR2 is FQGNSA. The CDR3 reads CASRLGTSGADTQYF. CDR3 DNA: TGTGCCAGCAGGTTAGGGACTAGCGGAGCAGATACGCAGTATTTT.

V and J are TRBV29-1 and TRBJ2-7; D is uncertain. Trimming took off 2 bases at V and 6 bases at J, with 17 bases between the two ends. The germline gives CDR1 SQVTM, CDR2 ANQGSEA. The CDR3 consists of 14 residues. CDR3 region: CSVEIGTNKPEQYF. CDR3 DNA sequence: TGCAGCGTTGAAATTGGTACTAACAAACCCGAGCAGTACTTC.

V usage is TRBV5-1 and J usage is TRBJ2-5, with 10 bases identical to TRBD2. This CDR3 comprises 16 residues. V dropped 1 base and J dropped 4; count of bases not matched to a gene: 7. Germline CDR1 is SGHRS and CDR2 is YFSETQ. The CDR3 region is CASSLILAGARETQYF. In DNA, the CDR3 is TGCGCCAGCAGCTTGATCCTAGCGGGGGCCCGAGAGACCCAGTACTTC.

This clonotype was counted at least ten times. V usage is TRBV7-8 and J usage is TRBJ1-4, with D maybe TRBD1 (5 bases). The CDR3 is 13 residues long. Germline V gives CDR1 SGHVS, CDR2 FQNEAQ. The V gene lost 7 bases and the J gene lost 6 bases, with 12 bases spanning the gap. The CDR3 DNA sequence: TGTGCCAGCACCGCAGGGCTAGATGAAAAACTGTTTTTT. Its protein product is CASTAGLDEKLFF.

This clonotype turned up a few times. This chain uses TRBV10-3 with TRBJ2-7; D unclear. Germline-derived CDR1 and CDR2 are ENHRY and SYGVKD. The germline V and J ends were trimmed by 3 bases and 7 bases, with 4 bases remaining between them. The CDR3 sequence is 10 residues long. This CDR3 is CAISDGEQYF. DNA of the CDR3: TGTGCCATCAGTGACGGTGAGCAGTACTTC.

This clonotype was seen more than once but under ten times. The chain recombines TRBV4-1 with TRBJ1-2; 8 bases agree with TRBD1. CDR3 length: 13 residues. J gave up 4 bases and V 3 bases, and 1 base lay outside the gene matches. Germline loops: CDR1 MGHRA, CDR2 YSYEKL. The CDR3 nucleotides read TGCGCCAGCAGCCAGGACAGGGTCTATGGCTACACCTTC. The encoded protein is CASSQDRVYGYTF.